A selection of T cell receptor beta chains follows, all from one sample in a study of blood T cell repertoires in COVID-19. This table comes from immunoSEQ multiplex PCR, and its TCRdb copy is limited to in-frame clones, with some not included. The repertoire has more than 90,000 clones, approximately 85% of them found once; the top ten carry 12%. Input material: peripheral blood. The receptors were sampled from a human donor in a cohort sampled during active COVID-19. CDR3s include the opening cysteine and the closing phenylalanine or tryptophan. The D gene is left open where the match is weak. Not all rows give a size; the values are once, few, many and, for expanded clones, a class.

CDR3 protein: CASSLVPSGSPHNEQFF
CDR3 DNA: TGTGCCAGCAGCTTAGTACCCAGCGGGAGTCCTCACAATGAGCAGTTCTTC
D gene: TRBD2
clone size: -
J gene: TRBJ2-1
V gene: TRBV11-2

CDR3 protein: CASSPRGLAGAGGETQYF
CDR3 DNA: TGTGCCAGCAGCCCAAGGGGACTAGCGGGAGCAGGAGGGGAGACCCAGTACTTC
D gene: TRBD2
clone size: -
J gene: TRBJ2-5
V gene: TRBV7-9

CDR3 protein: CASSPGGAGEAKNIQYF
CDR3 DNA: TGTGCCAGCTCCCCCGGGGGCGCGGGAGAAGCCAAAAACATTCAGTACTTC
D gene: -
clone size: -
J gene: TRBJ2-4
V gene: TRBV18

CDR3 protein: CASSSRQGAVEQYF
CDR3 DNA: TGTGCCAGCAGTAGTCGACAGGGGGCGGTTGAGCAGTACTTC
D gene: TRBD1
clone size: -
J gene: TRBJ2-7
V gene: TRBV6-5

CDR3 protein: CASSTQLNQPQHF
CDR3 DNA: TGTGCCAGTAGTACCCAACTCAATCAGCCCCAGCATTTT
D gene: -
clone size: -
J gene: TRBJ1-5
V gene: TRBV19

CDR3 protein: CASKGGLAGSYEQYF
CDR3 DNA: TGTGCCAGTAAGGGGGGACTAGCGGGTTCCTACGAGCAGTACTTC
D gene: TRBD2
clone size: -
J gene: TRBJ2-7
V gene: TRBV19

CDR3 protein: CASSIAQYYEQYF
CDR3 DNA: TGTGCCAGTAGTATTGCTCAGTACTACGAGCAGTACTTC
D gene: -
clone size: -
J gene: TRBJ2-7
V gene: TRBV19

CDR3 protein: CAWRTGGLTATNEKLFF
CDR3 DNA: TGTGCCTGGCGGACAGGGGGGCTCACCGCAACTAATGAAAAACTGTTTTTT
D gene: TRBD1
clone size: -
J gene: TRBJ1-4
V gene: TRBV30

CDR3 protein: CASLLQSTDTQYF
CDR3 DNA: TGTGCCAGCCTCCTCCAGAGCACAGATACGCAGTATTTT
D gene: -
clone size: once
J gene: TRBJ2-3
V gene: TRBV6-5

CDR3 protein: CAWSSGGEQPQHF
CDR3 DNA: TGTGCCTGGAGTTCAGGGGGAGAGCAGCCCCAGCATTTT
D gene: TRBD1
clone size: -
J gene: TRBJ1-5
V gene: TRBV30

CDR3 protein: CASSQDLGVKPQHF
CDR3 DNA: TGCGCCAGCAGCCAAGATCTGGGAGTCAAGCCCCAGCATTTT
D gene: -
clone size: once
J gene: TRBJ1-5
V gene: TRBV4-3

CDR3 protein: CASSAGLAGGRETQYF
CDR3 DNA: TGTGCCAGCAGCGCCGGGTTAGCGGGGGGGCGGGAGACCCAGTACTTC
D gene: TRBD2
clone size: -
J gene: TRBJ2-5
V gene: TRBV9

CDR3 protein: CASSYAEGNTEAFF
CDR3 DNA: TGTGCCAGCAGTTACGCGGAAGGGAACACTGAAGCTTTCTTT
D gene: -
clone size: -
J gene: TRBJ1-1
V gene: TRBV6-6

CDR3 protein: CASNLGQDSLGYTF
CDR3 DNA: TGCGCCAGCAACTTAGGACAGGACTCATTAGGCTACACCTTC
D gene: TRBD1
clone size: few
J gene: TRBJ1-2
V gene: TRBV5-1

CDR3 protein: CASSQTGINQPQHF
CDR3 DNA: TGTGCCAGCAGCCAAACAGGGATCAATCAGCCCCAGCATTTT
D gene: -
clone size: -
J gene: TRBJ1-5
V gene: TRBV5-5

CDR3 protein: CASRRNEKLFF
CDR3 DNA: TGTGCCAGCAGGCGTAATGAAAAACTGTTTTTT
D gene: -
clone size: -
J gene: TRBJ1-4
V gene: TRBV28

CDR3 protein: CAWSWKGQGLGGGYTF
CDR3 DNA: TGTGCCTGGAGTTGGAAGGGACAGGGGCTTGGGGGAGGCTACACCTTC
D gene: TRBD1
clone size: -
J gene: TRBJ1-2
V gene: TRBV30

CDR3 protein: CASSLARGDTIYF
CDR3 DNA: TGTGCCAGCAGCTTAGCGCGCGGAGACACCATATATTTT
D gene: -
clone size: -
J gene: TRBJ1-3
V gene: TRBV7-6

CDR3 protein: CASVGFSKNIQYF
CDR3 DNA: TGTGCCAGCGTCGGGTTTAGCAAAAACATTCAGTACTTC
D gene: -
clone size: once
J gene: TRBJ2-4
V gene: TRBV6-5

CDR3 protein: CASRPPGTNTGELFF
CDR3 DNA: TGCGCCAGCAGGCCCCCCGGGACTAACACCGGGGAGCTGTTTTTT
D gene: -
clone size: -
J gene: TRBJ2-2
V gene: TRBV5-1

CDR3 protein: CASSLKGAKYEQYF
CDR3 DNA: TGTGCCAGCAGTTTAAAGGGGGCGAAATACGAGCAGTACTTC
D gene: TRBD1
clone size: -
J gene: TRBJ2-7
V gene: TRBV27

CDR3 protein: CASSSAGRMEKLFF
CDR3 DNA: TGTGCCAGCAGCTCGGCGGGACGCATGGAAAAACTGTTTTTT
D gene: -
clone size: few
J gene: TRBJ1-4
V gene: TRBV13

CDR3 protein: CASSPGGGSHQPQHF
CDR3 DNA: TGTGCCAGCAGCCCCGGGGGGGGATCCCATCAGCCCCAGCATTTT
D gene: -
clone size: -
J gene: TRBJ1-5
V gene: TRBV11-2

CDR3 protein: CASSLRQGRAEAFF
CDR3 DNA: TGTGCCAGCAGCCTCCGACAGGGAAGGGCTGAAGCTTTCTTT
D gene: TRBD1
clone size: -
J gene: TRBJ1-1
V gene: TRBV7-9

CDR3 protein: CASKRASGTYEQYF
CDR3 DNA: TGTGCCAGCAAACGAGCTAGCGGGACCTACGAGCAGTACTTC
D gene: TRBD2
clone size: -
J gene: TRBJ2-7
V gene: TRBV7-2

CDR3 protein: CASRRAGGTNSYNEQFF
CDR3 DNA: TGTGCCAGCAGGCGAGCGGGAGGCACAAACTCCTACAATGAGCAGTTCTTC
D gene: TRBD2
clone size: -
J gene: TRBJ2-1
V gene: TRBV7-3

CDR3 protein: CASSLDASERDSAEKLFF
CDR3 DNA: TGTGCCAGCAGCTTAGATGCGTCCGAACGGGACAGCGCGGAAAAACTGTTTTTT
D gene: TRBD1
clone size: once
J gene: TRBJ1-4
V gene: TRBV11-2

CDR3 protein: CSVALDRGYNYGYTF
CDR3 DNA: TGCAGCGTTGCTCTGGACAGGGGGTATAACTATGGCTACACCTTC
D gene: TRBD1
clone size: -
J gene: TRBJ1-2
V gene: TRBV29-1

CDR3 protein: CASSLVQGKGELFF
CDR3 DNA: TGTGCCAGCAGCTTAGTGCAGGGTAAAGGGGAGCTGTTTTTT
D gene: -
clone size: -
J gene: TRBJ2-2
V gene: TRBV11-1

CDR3 protein: CASSLGASGPSGEQFF
CDR3 DNA: TGTGCCAGCAGTTTAGGGGCTAGCGGGCCATCAGGGGAGCAGTTCTTC
D gene: TRBD2
clone size: -
J gene: TRBJ2-1
V gene: TRBV6-5

CDR3 protein: CASSQVGRSGRLNEQFF
CDR3 DNA: TGCGCCAGCAGCCAAGTAGGTCGCAGCGGGAGATTAAATGAGCAGTTCTTC
D gene: TRBD2
clone size: -
J gene: TRBJ2-1
V gene: TRBV4-3

CDR3 protein: CASSKGGQDRVRGYTF
CDR3 DNA: TGTGCCAGTAGTAAAGGGGGACAGGATCGAGTAAGAGGCTACACCTTC
D gene: TRBD1
clone size: -
J gene: TRBJ1-2
V gene: TRBV19

CDR3 protein: CASSQRTGGVNVLTF
CDR3 DNA: TGTGCCAGCAGCCAAAGGACAGGGGGCGTCAACGTCCTGACTTTC
D gene: TRBD1
clone size: -
J gene: TRBJ2-6
V gene: TRBV7-3

CDR3 protein: CASSYGASGGHEQYF
CDR3 DNA: TGTGCCAGCAGTTACGGGGCTAGCGGGGGCCACGAGCAGTACTTC
D gene: TRBD2
clone size: -
J gene: TRBJ2-7
V gene: TRBV6-2/TRBV6-3

CDR3 protein: CASSDGTSGIHEQFF
CDR3 DNA: TGCGCCAGCAGCGACGGGACTAGCGGGATCCATGAGCAGTTCTTC
D gene: TRBD2
clone size: -
J gene: TRBJ2-1
V gene: TRBV5-1

CDR3 protein: CAISQDSYEQYF
CDR3 DNA: TGTGCCATCAGTCAAGACAGTTACGAGCAGTACTTC
D gene: -
clone size: -
J gene: TRBJ2-7
V gene: TRBV10-3

CDR3 protein: CASSPGTGEALYEQYF
CDR3 DNA: TGTGCCAGCAGCCCCGGGACAGGAGAGGCCCTCTACGAGCAGTACTTC
D gene: TRBD1
clone size: once
J gene: TRBJ2-7
V gene: TRBV3-1/TRBV3-2

CDR3 protein: CASSQSLAGGHETQYF
CDR3 DNA: TGTGCCAGCAGCCAGTCACTAGCGGGAGGGCACGAGACCCAGTACTTC
D gene: TRBD2
clone size: -
J gene: TRBJ2-5
V gene: TRBV3-1/TRBV3-2

CDR3 protein: CASSVESQGLLPEQYF
CDR3 DNA: TGTGCCAGCAGCGTAGAATCACAGGGGCTCCTCCCCGAGCAGTACTTC
D gene: TRBD1
clone size: -
J gene: TRBJ2-7
V gene: TRBV9

CDR3 protein: CASSSGNYGYTF
CDR3 DNA: TGTGCCAGCAGCTCAGGGAACTATGGCTACACCTTC
D gene: -
clone size: -
J gene: TRBJ1-2
V gene: TRBV7-9

CDR3 protein: CATEDWGGHGYTF
CDR3 DNA: TGTGCCACCGAAGATTGGGGGGGGCATGGCTACACCTTC
D gene: -
clone size: once
J gene: TRBJ1-2
V gene: TRBV25-1

CDR3 protein: CASSQGATADTQYF
CDR3 DNA: TGTGCCAGCAGCCAAGGGGCAACTGCAGATACGCAGTATTTT
D gene: -
clone size: -
J gene: TRBJ2-3
V gene: TRBV3-1/TRBV3-2

CDR3 protein: CASSPGVTGVYEQYF
CDR3 DNA: TGTGCCAGCAGCCCGGGCGTGACAGGGGTCTACGAGCAGTACTTC
D gene: TRBD1
clone size: -
J gene: TRBJ2-7
V gene: TRBV9

CDR3 protein: CASSLQQGGGYTF
CDR3 DNA: TGTGCCAGCAGCTTACAACAGGGCGGGGGCTACACCTTC
D gene: -
clone size: -
J gene: TRBJ1-2
V gene: TRBV7-6

CDR3 protein: CASSFEQGSYGYTF
CDR3 DNA: TGCGCCAGCAGCTTCGAGCAGGGTTCCTATGGCTACACCTTC
D gene: -
clone size: -
J gene: TRBJ1-2
V gene: TRBV5-1

CDR3 protein: CASSLAGQGAKNIQYF
CDR3 DNA: TGTGCCAGCAGCTTAGCCGGACAGGGAGCCAAAAACATTCAGTACTTC
D gene: TRBD1
clone size: -
J gene: TRBJ2-4
V gene: TRBV7-2

CDR3 protein: CAISEELAGTGKETQYF
CDR3 DNA: TGTGCCATCAGTGAGGAGCTAGCGGGGACAGGAAAAGAGACCCAGTACTTC
D gene: -
clone size: -
J gene: TRBJ2-5
V gene: TRBV10-3

CDR3 protein: CASSLGGLAYEQYF
CDR3 DNA: TGTGCCAGCAGTCTAGGGGGCCTCGCCTACGAGCAGTACTTC
D gene: TRBD1
clone size: -
J gene: TRBJ2-7
V gene: TRBV28

CDR3 protein: CASSVSGDYNEQFF
CDR3 DNA: TGTGCCAGCAGCGTGTCAGGGGATTACAATGAGCAGTTCTTC
D gene: -
clone size: -
J gene: TRBJ2-1
V gene: TRBV9

CDR3 protein: CAWSVTGSNYGYTF
CDR3 DNA: TGTGCCTGGAGTGTGACAGGGTCCAACTATGGCTACACCTTC
D gene: TRBD1
clone size: -
J gene: TRBJ1-2
V gene: TRBV30

CDR3 protein: CASSMSGQQNEKLFF
CDR3 DNA: TGTGCCAGTAGTATGAGCGGACAGCAGAATGAAAAACTGTTTTTT
D gene: -
clone size: -
J gene: TRBJ1-4
V gene: TRBV19

CDR3 protein: CAIRQGGYGYTF
CDR3 DNA: TGTGCCATCAGACAGGGGGGCTATGGCTACACCTTC
D gene: TRBD1
clone size: -
J gene: TRBJ1-2
V gene: TRBV10-3

CDR3 protein: CASSLFYELYEQYF
CDR3 DNA: TGTGCCAGCAGCTTGTTTTATGAGTTATACGAGCAGTACTTC
D gene: -
clone size: -
J gene: TRBJ2-7
V gene: TRBV5-6

CDR3 protein: CASSLGGAGPQETQYF
CDR3 DNA: TGTGCCAGCAGCTTAGGCGGAGCGGGACCTCAAGAGACCCAGTACTTC
D gene: TRBD2
clone size: -
J gene: TRBJ2-5
V gene: TRBV7-7

CDR3 protein: CASSVQQGVLAKNIQYF
CDR3 DNA: TGTGCCAGCAGCGTTCAACAGGGAGTCCTAGCCAAAAACATTCAGTACTTC
D gene: -
clone size: few
J gene: TRBJ2-4
V gene: TRBV7-2

CDR3 protein: CASSPPWKGRRDTEAFF
CDR3 DNA: TGTGCCAGCAGCCCACCCTGGAAGGGGCGAAGGGACACTGAAGCTTTCTTT
D gene: -
clone size: -
J gene: TRBJ1-1
V gene: TRBV7-2

CDR3 protein: CASSPPGGSLGGYTF
CDR3 DNA: TGTGCCAGCAGCCCGCCGGGAGGGTCCCTTGGTGGCTACACCTTC
D gene: -
clone size: -
J gene: TRBJ1-2
V gene: TRBV7-2

CDR3 protein: CASSLKGQPPPTDTQYF
CDR3 DNA: TGTGCCAGCAGCCTCAAGGGACAACCCCCCCCCACAGATACGCAGTATTTT
D gene: -
clone size: -
J gene: TRBJ2-3
V gene: TRBV7-3

CDR3 protein: CASSLAPAGNTDTQYF
CDR3 DNA: TGTGCCAGCAGCTTAGCCCCAGCGGGCAATACAGATACGCAGTATTTT
D gene: -
clone size: -
J gene: TRBJ2-3
V gene: TRBV7-3